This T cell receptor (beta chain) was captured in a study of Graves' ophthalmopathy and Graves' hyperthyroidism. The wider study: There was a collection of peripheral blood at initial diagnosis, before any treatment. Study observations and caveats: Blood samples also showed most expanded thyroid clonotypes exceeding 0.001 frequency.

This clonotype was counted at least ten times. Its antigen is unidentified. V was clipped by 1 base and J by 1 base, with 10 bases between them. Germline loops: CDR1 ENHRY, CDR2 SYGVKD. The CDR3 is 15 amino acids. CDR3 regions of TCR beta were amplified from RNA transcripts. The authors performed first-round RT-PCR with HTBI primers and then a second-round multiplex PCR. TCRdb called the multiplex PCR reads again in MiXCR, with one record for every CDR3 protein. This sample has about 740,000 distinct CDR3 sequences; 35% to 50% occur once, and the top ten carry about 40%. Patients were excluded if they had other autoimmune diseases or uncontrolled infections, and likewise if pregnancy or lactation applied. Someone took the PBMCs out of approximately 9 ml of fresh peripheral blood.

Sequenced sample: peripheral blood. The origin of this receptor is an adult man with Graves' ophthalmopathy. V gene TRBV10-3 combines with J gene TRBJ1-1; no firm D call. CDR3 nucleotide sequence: TGTGCCATCAGTGAGTTATTGAGTCCGAACACTGAAGCTTTCTTT. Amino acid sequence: CAISELLSPNTEAFF.